What follows is one T cell receptor beta chain and its context. The target antigen is unknown. The CDR3 has 15 residues. CDR1 SSHAT and CDR2 FNYEAQ come from the germline V gene (reference sequence). V lost 2 bases and J 2 bases, leaving 11 bases between the germline ends. This record belongs to a study of cytomegalovirus exposure and HLA in healthy donors. The study's findings and limits: Analyzed later, association rates of TCRs varied across HLA loci, with DRB1 most and HLA-C fewest. Several of the most significant clusters were apparently associated with common viral pathogens in a later analysis.

In the PCR, 60 Vbeta and 13 Jbeta primers were used. Original handling: Around 12 million of about 80 million unique TCR beta chains were shared, per a later count. Using immunoSEQ multiplex PCR, the repertoire was profiled, and TCRdb retains in-frame clones only, with some absent. V and J calls and clone size follow that table, whereas D and trimming were derived from the DNA. The repertoire consists of approximately 140,000 clones, with 79% occurring once and the leading ten covering approximately 6.3%. The genes are TRBV7-7 and TRBJ2-3, with D unresolved. Sequenced sample: PBMCs. The TCR was taken from a woman in her thirties or forties in good health and CMV-seropositive. CDR3 DNA sequence: TGTGCCAGCAGCTTATTGAGAGGAACCACAGATACGCAGTATTTT. It is translated as CASSLLRGTTDTQYF.